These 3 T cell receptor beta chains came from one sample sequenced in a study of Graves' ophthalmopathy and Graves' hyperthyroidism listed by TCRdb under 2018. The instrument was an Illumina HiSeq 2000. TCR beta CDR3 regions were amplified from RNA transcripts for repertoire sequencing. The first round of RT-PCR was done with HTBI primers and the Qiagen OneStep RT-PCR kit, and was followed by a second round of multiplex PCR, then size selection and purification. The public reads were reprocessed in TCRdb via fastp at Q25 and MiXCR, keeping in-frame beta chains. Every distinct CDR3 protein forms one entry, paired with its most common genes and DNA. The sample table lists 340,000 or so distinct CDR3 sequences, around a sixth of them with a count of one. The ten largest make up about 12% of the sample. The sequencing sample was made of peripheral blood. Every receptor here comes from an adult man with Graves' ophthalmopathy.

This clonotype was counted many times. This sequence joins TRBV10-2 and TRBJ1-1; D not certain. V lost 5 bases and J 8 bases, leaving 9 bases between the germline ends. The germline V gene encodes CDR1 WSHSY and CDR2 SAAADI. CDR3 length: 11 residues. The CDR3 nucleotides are TGCGCCAGCAGTAGGAGGACGGAAGCTTTCTTT. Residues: CASSRRTEAFF.

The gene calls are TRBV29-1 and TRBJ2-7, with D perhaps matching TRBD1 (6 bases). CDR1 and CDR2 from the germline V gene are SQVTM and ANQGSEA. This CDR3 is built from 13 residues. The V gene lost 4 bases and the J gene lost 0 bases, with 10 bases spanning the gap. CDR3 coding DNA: TGCAGCGTTGCTAGACAGGCCTCCTACGAGCAGTACTTC. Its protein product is CSVARQASYEQYF.

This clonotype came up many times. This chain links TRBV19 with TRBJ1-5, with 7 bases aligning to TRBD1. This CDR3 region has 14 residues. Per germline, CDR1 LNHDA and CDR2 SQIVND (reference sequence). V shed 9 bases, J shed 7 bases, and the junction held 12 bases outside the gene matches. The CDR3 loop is CASRRQGSRQPQHF. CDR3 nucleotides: TGTGCCAGCCGAAGACAGGGTAGCCGACAGCCCCAGCATTTT.